This TCR beta chain was sequenced during a study of blood T cells in healthy people across ages. Study results and limitations: Versus aged donors, long-lived donors had higher diversity and more naive CD4+ cells. The CMV status of each donor remained undetermined, and this could have confounded shifts in expanded clonotypes.

A word on this clonotype: Its antigen is as yet unknown.

A second about 7 to 12 cycle PCR used barcoded and J-beta primers. TCRdb re-called the 5' RACE reads through MiXCR, storing one row per CDR3 protein. The sample yields around 670,000 distinct CDR3 sequences, about 28% seen once. The V gene's germline CDR1 is DFQATT and CDR2 SNEGSKA (reference sequence). V dropped 2 bases and J dropped 3; count of bases not matched to a gene: 11. This CDR3 has 16 amino acids. Researchers report isolating at least 6 million PBMCs per sample. The sample was blood. This chain joins TRBV20-1 and TRBJ2-7; the match to TRBD2 covers 9 bases. The TCR sequence derives from an elderly woman in good health. The CDR3 DNA reads as TGCAGTGCTAGAAGGATCCGGCTAGCGGGAAACTACGAGCAGTACTTC. Protein sequence: CSARRIRLAGNYEQYF.